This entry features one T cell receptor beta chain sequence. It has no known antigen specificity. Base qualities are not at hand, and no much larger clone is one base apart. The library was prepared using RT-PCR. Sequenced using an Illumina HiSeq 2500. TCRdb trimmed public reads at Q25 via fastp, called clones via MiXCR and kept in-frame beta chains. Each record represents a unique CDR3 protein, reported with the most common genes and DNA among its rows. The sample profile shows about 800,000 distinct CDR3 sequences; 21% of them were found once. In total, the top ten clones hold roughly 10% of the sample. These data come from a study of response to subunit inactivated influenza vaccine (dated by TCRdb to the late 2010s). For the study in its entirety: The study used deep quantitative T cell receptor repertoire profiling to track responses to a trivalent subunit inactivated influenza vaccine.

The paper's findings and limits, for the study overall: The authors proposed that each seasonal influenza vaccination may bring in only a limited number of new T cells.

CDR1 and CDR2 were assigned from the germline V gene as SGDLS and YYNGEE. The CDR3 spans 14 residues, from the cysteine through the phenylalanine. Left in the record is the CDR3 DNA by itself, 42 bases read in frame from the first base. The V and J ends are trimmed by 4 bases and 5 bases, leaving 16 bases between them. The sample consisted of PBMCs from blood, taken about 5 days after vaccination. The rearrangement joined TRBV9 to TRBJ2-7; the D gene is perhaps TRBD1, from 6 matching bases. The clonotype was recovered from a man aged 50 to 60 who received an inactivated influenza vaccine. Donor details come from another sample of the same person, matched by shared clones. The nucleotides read TGTGCCAGCAGCACGGGACACCCCACGGACGAGCAGTACTTC. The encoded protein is CASSTGHPTDEQYF.